This TCR beta chain was obtained from a study of control samples from healthy donors and cancer patients. Trimming removed 5 bases from V and 2 bases from J, with 12 bases in between. The CDR3 covers 14 residues. CDR1 and CDR2 (germline): LNHDA, SQIVND (reference sequence). Profiled with immunoSEQ multiplex PCR; TCRdb holds only in-frame clones, not every one. The table has roughly 120,000 clones, approximately 94% seen once. The receptor was derived from a man aged 45-65 years with head and neck cancer. The chain is built from TRBV19 and TRBJ1-2; D ambiguous. The material sequenced was PBMCs. CDR3 residues: CASSGPVSNYGYTF. DNA of the CDR3: TGTGCCAGTAGTGGTCCCGTCAGCAACTATGGCTACACCTTC. Supplemented by reference TRBV19 and TRBJ1-2, the full variable domain reads DGGITQSPKYLFRKEGQNVTLSCEQNLNHDAMYWYRQDPGQGLRLIYYSQIVNDFQKGDIAEGYSVSREKKESFPLTVTSAQKNPTAFYLCASSGPVSNYGYTFGSGTRLTVV.